A single sample is the source of the 19 T cell receptor beta chains below, sequenced in a study of blood T cell repertoires in COVID-19. Assay: immunoSEQ multiplex PCR; the TCRdb copy retains only in-frame clones and omits some. In the table there are about 170,000 clones, approximately 82% of which are singletons. The sample was peripheral blood. These receptors were taken from an elderly woman with active or convalescent COVID-19.

V and J are TRBV10-3 and TRBJ1-6; 10 bases map to TRBD1. This CDR3 has 16 amino acids. With 10 bases clipped from V and 7 bases from J, the junction kept 13 bases outside the gene matches. From germline, CDR1 is ENHRY and CDR2 SYGVKD. The CDR3 loop is CATGLEPGQGNSPLHF. In nucleotides, the CDR3 is TGTGCCACGGGGCTTGAACCGGGACAGGGGAATTCACCCCTCCACTTT.

The genes are TRBV19 and TRBJ1-4; D may be TRBD1 (6 bases). From germline, CDR1 is LNHDA and CDR2 SQIVND (reference sequence). There are 15 residues in the CDR3. V gave up 7 bases and J gave up 0 bases, with 12 bases separating them. This CDR3 reads CASTRTAATNEKLFF. The CDR3 DNA is TGTGCCAGTACCAGGACAGCTGCAACTAATGAAAAACTGTTTTTT. Full variable domain (missing parts from reference TRBV19 and TRBJ1-4): DGGITQSPKYLFRKEGQNVTLSCEQNLNHDAMYWYRQDPGQGLRLIYYSQIVNDFQKGDIAEGYSVSREKKESFPLTVTSAQKNPTAFYLCASTRTAATNEKLFFGSGTQLSVL.

This clone was recorded a few times. The chain is built from TRBV10-3 and TRBJ1-1, with D unresolved. The germline gives CDR1 ENHRY, CDR2 SYGVKD. The V end lost 2 bases, the J end lost 1 base, and 11 bases lay between the germline ends. CDR3 length: 15 residues. The CDR3 sequence is CAISEGLRENTEAFF. The CDR3, as DNA: TGTGCCATCAGTGAGGGTTTGAGAGAGAACACTGAAGCTTTCTTT.

This clone was seen once. The chain couples TRBV4-1 to TRBJ2-5, with a weak D call TRBD1 (6 bases). V shed 6 bases and J shed 2 bases, with 16 bases lying between them. The CDR3 consists of 15 residues. Per the germline V gene, CDR1 is MGHRA and CDR2 is YSYEKL. The CDR3 reads CASRGWTDGQETQYF. Here the CDR3 DNA reads TGCGCCAGCAGGGGGTGGACAGATGGGCAAGAGACCCAGTACTTC.

This CDR3 is CASSSADRGYAFF. CDR3 in DNA: TGTGCCAGCAGCTCCGCCGACAGGGGATATGCTTTCTTT. The chain combines TRBV7-3 with TRBJ1-1, with 8 bases matching TRBD1. The length of the CDR3 is 13 residues. Germline V gene lookup returns CDR1 SGHTA and CDR2 FQGTGA. J was trimmed by 11 bases and V by 4 bases; bases with no gene match: 9.

This clone was seen more than once but under ten times. The V gene is TRBV6-2 or TRBV6-3, the J gene TRBJ2-5, with TRBD2 identical over 10 bases. With 2 bases clipped from V and 5 bases from J, the junction kept 14 bases outside the gene matches. The CDR3 has 18 amino acids. Per the germline V gene, CDR1 is MNHEY and CDR2 is SVGEGT. The CDR3 nucleotides read TGTGCCAGCAGTTACCGGTTTCGGGCGAGCGGGAGGGAGGAGACCCAGTACTTC. It specifies CASSYRFRASGREETQYF.

The chain joins TRBV7-2 to TRBJ1-3; D gene ambiguous. There are 15 residues in the CDR3. The germline V and J ends were trimmed by 3 bases and 0 bases, with 9 bases remaining between them. Germline CDR1 reads SGHTA; CDR2 reads FQGNSA. CDR3 sequence (DNA): TGTGCCAGCAGCTTTTCGCGGCCCTCTGGAAACACCATATATTTT. Protein sequence: CASSFSRPSGNTIYF.

This clone appeared a few times. The V gene is TRBV6-1, the J gene TRBJ1-3; D is unclear. Germline assignment: CDR1 MNHNS and CDR2 SASEGT. This CDR3 region has 16 residues. V lost 1 base, J lost 1 base, and 11 bases lay in between. The CDR3 region has the DNA TGTGCCAGCAGTGAAGGGTCCGGAGTGTCTGGAAACACCATATATTTT. It encodes CASSEGSGVSGNTIYF.

The chain uses TRBV18 and TRBJ1-1; D gene ambiguous. Germline CDR1 and CDR2: KGHSH and LQKENI. The V and J ends lost 6 bases and 1 base respectively, with 12 bases between them. There are 14 residues in the CDR3. The chain's CDR3 is CASSHSRGNTEAFF. The CDR3 coding sequence is TGTGCCAGCTCCCATTCCAGAGGGAACACTGAAGCTTTCTTT. Looking up the rest from reference TRBV18 and TRBJ1-1 gives the full variable domain: NAGVMQNPRHLVRRRGQEARLRCSPMKGHSHVYWYRQLPEEGLKFMVYLQKENIIDESGMPKERFSAEFPKEGPSILRIQQVVRGDSAAYFCASSHSRGNTEAFFGQGTRLTVV.

The genes are TRBV9 and TRBJ2-5; tentative D call: TRBD2 (5 bases). Trimming stripped 2 bases from V and 5 bases from J, with 16 bases between. This CDR3 region has 15 residues. The germline V gene has CDR1 SGDLS and CDR2 YYNGEE. The CDR3 sequence is CASSVEGAGYETQYF. The DNA for the CDR3 is TGTGCCAGCAGCGTCGAGGGCGCCGGATATGAGACCCAGTACTTC.

Many counts were recorded for this clone. This sequence joins TRBV3-1 (or the pseudogene TRBV3-2) and TRBJ2-7, with TRBD2 identical over 7 bases. V lost 4 bases to trimming and J lost 1 base; unmatched junction nucleotides: 7. This CDR3 spans 15 amino acids. Germline V gene lookup returns CDR1 LGHDT and CDR2 YNNKEL (reference sequence). The CDR3 DNA follows: TGTGCCAGCAGCCCCTGGACTAGTGCGTCCTACGAGCAGTACTTC. Protein sequence: CASSPWTSASYEQYF.

This clone was detected only a few times. The V call is TRBV5-6, the J call TRBJ2-1; maybe TRBD2 (6 bases). V shed 0 bases and J shed 8 bases, with 12 bases lying between them. The length of the CDR3 is 14 residues. The germline V gene has CDR1 SGHDT and CDR2 YYEEEE. CDR3 bases: TGTGCCAGCAGCTTGGGGCTAGCGCCGGATGAGCAGTTCTTC. It is translated as CASSLGLAPDEQFF.

This chain uses TRBV19 with TRBJ1-4, with 7 bases fitting TRBD1. From germline, CDR1 is LNHDA and CDR2 SQIVND (reference sequence). J lost 5 bases, V lost 4 bases, and 4 bases had no gene match. CDR3 length equals 14 residues. For the CDR3, the DNA is TGTGCCAGTAGTACTGGGACAGCAAATGAAAAACTGTTTTTT. It encodes CASSTGTANEKLFF.

Only one count was recorded for this clone. The chain carries TRBV5-4 and TRBJ2-3; TRBD2 aligns across 7 bases. J gave up 2 bases and V 1 base, and 7 bases lay outside the gene matches. This CDR3 comprises 16 residues. The germline V gene has CDR1 SGHNT and CDR2 YYREEE (reference sequence). The CDR3 bases are TGTGCCAGCAGCTTGTACGGGAGGATCTCCACAGATACGCAGTATTTT. It codes for CASSLYGRISTDTQYF.

The chain uses TRBV6-2 or TRBV6-3 and TRBJ1-3, with 9 bases lining up with TRBD1. This CDR3 contains 16 residues. Germline CDR1 MNHEY, CDR2 SVGEGT. V was pared by 6 bases and J by 0 bases, with 6 bases of the junction left unmatched. CDR3 bases: TGTGCCAGCAGCCTCGGACAGGGGAACTCTGGAAACACCATATATTTT. It is translated as CASSLGQGNSGNTIYF.

The chain employs TRBV6-5 and TRBJ1-1; no reliable D call. Per germline, CDR1 MNHEY and CDR2 SVGAGI. Trimming cost V 6 bases and J 2 bases, with 10 bases left between them. This CDR3 has 13 amino acids. The CDR3 here is CASSLELNTEAFF. The CDR3 DNA reads TGTGCCAGCAGCTTAGAACTTAACACTGAAGCTTTCTTT.

The chain links TRBV15 to TRBJ2-3; 11 positions match TRBD2. Germline assignment: CDR1 LNHNV and CDR2 YYDKDF (reference sequence). The J segment lost 4 bases and the V segment lost 1 base, leaving 4 bases of the junction unmatched. The CDR3 has 16 amino acids. The CDR3 loop reads CATSRGLAGSSDTQYF. Here the CDR3 DNA reads TGTGCCACCAGCAGAGGACTAGCGGGAAGTTCAGATACGCAGTATTTT.

The CDR3 sequence is CAWSVRIRGEAFF. In DNA, the CDR3 is TGTGCCTGGAGTGTACGAATCCGAGGTGAAGCTTTCTTT. The J gene is TRBJ1-1, the V gene TRBV30; D unclear. Trimming shortened V by 0 bases and J by 7 bases, and 12 bases separated the two germline ends. CDR1 GTSNPN and CDR2 SVGIG come from the germline V gene (reference sequence). The CDR3 is made up of 13 amino acids.

The genes are TRBV7-9 and TRBJ2-2, with D perhaps TRBD2 (6 bases). This CDR3 comprises 12 residues. V gave up 5 bases and J gave up 7 bases, with 8 bases separating them. Germline values: CDR1 SEHNR, CDR2 FQNEAQ (reference sequence). CDR3 region: CASSQDYGELFF. The CDR3 DNA follows: TGTGCCAGCAGCCAGGACTACGGGGAGCTGTTTTTT.